This T cell receptor (beta chain) was recovered during a study of blood T cell repertoires in COVID-19. Study in general: Spain, Italy and the United States supplied samples that represented acute and convalescent COVID-19. Sources were T cells, B-cell-depleted T cells, or PBMCs; the material itself was cDNA or gDNA.

The CDR3 runs 14 residues. V was clipped by 3 bases and J by 1 base; unmatched bases: 4. Germline CDR1 GTSNPN, CDR2 SVGIG (reference sequence). It was during active infection that Seattle patients were enrolled and then longitudinally followed. Comment on this clone: The sample carries other DNA sequences with the same CDR3.

In the source study's methods: Amplification of reference gene primers was used by the study to estimate nucleated cell counts. Repertoires were generated with immunoSEQ multiplex PCR, while TCRdb's copy carries only in-frame clones and drops some. Clone size and the V and J calls come from that table; the DNA yielded D and trimming. The table lists some 200,000 clones, about 82% of them singletons. The receptor comes from a woman between 65 and 79 years old with COVID-19, enrolled during active disease. The sample taken for sequencing was peripheral blood. The rearrangement joins TRBV30 to TRBJ1-1, with 8 bases aligning to TRBD1. The CDR3 here is CAWSLGQANTEAFF. DNA for the CDR3: TGTGCCTGGAGCTTGGGACAGGCGAACACTGAAGCTTTCTTT.